This T cell receptor (beta chain) was obtained from a study of molecular identifiers for immune sequencing clone quantification. For bulk TCR libraries, previously described methods and listed TCR primers were used. TCRdb reprocessed the PCR reads with MiXCR, giving one entry per CDR3 protein. The sample carries about 640,000 distinct CDR3 sequences, less than 20% recorded once. CDR3 length: 14 residues. Germline V gene lookup returns CDR1 MNHEY and CDR2 SMNVEV (reference sequence). V was trimmed by 6 bases and J by 4 bases, leaving 13 bases between them. The sequence came from a human donor in good health. Some libraries in this study had Jurkat cell RNA spiked in. Input material: naive CD8+ T cells from blood, with Jurkat cell RNA spiked in. Subset denoted: FACS-sorted CD8+CD4-CCR7+CD45RA+ naive T cells. The J gene is TRBJ1-5, the V gene TRBV27; D remains unclear. CDR3 bases: TGTGCCAGCAGCAGGATCGGGGTTAATCAGCCCCAGCATTTT. The encoded protein is CASSRIGVNQPQHF.